This T cell receptor (beta chain) was retrieved from a study of blood T cells in healthy people across ages. A J-beta primer mix and a sample-barcoded 5' primer were used in a second PCR of about 6 to 12 cycles. Using its own MiXCR run on the 5' RACE reads, TCRdb lists one record per CDR3 protein. The sample records under 2,000,000 distinct CDR3 sequences, 49% being singletons. V gave up 10 bases and J gave up 9 bases; unmatched junction bases: 12. CDR1 is SNHLY and CDR2 is FYNNEI in the germline V gene. The CDR3 covers 13 residues. The amount of total RNA extracted per sample was at least 6 micrograms.

The chain recombines TRBV2 with TRBJ2-4, with 7 bases identical to TRBD1. The sequence was collected from a woman between 40 and 50 years old in good health. The material sequenced was blood. The CDR3 protein is CANSPTGSGIQYF. The CDR3 nucleotides read TGTGCCAACTCTCCGACAGGGTCTGGCATTCAGTACTTC.